Below, 28 T cell receptor beta chains from the same sample are listed, as sequenced in a study of cytomegalovirus exposure and HLA in healthy donors. Primers: 60 Vbeta forward and 13 Jbeta reverse. Using immunoSEQ multiplex PCR, the repertoire was profiled, and TCRdb retains in-frame clones only, with some absent. The table includes 85,000 to 100,000 clones, around 73% detected once. Material for sequencing was PBMCs. All receptors derive from a man aged 35-49 years in good health and CMV-seronegative.

This rearrangement joins TRBV28 to TRBJ2-5; 9 nucleotides align to TRBD1. Germline CDR1 reads MDHEN; CDR2 reads SYDVKM. The CDR3 has 17 residues. Trimming removed 4 bases from V and 5 bases from J; junction bases left unmatched: 14. The CDR3 region is CASSSPGTGRIGETQYF. CDR3 nucleotide sequence: TGTGCCAGCAGTTCCCCCGGGACAGGGCGAATAGGGGAGACCCAGTACTTC. The whole variable domain, filled in from reference TRBV28 and TRBJ2-5, reads DVKVTQSSRYLVKRTGEKVFLECVQDMDHENMFWYRQDPGLGLRLIYFSYDVKMKEKGDIPEGYSVSREKKERFSLILESASTNQTSMYLCASSSPGTGRIGETQYFGPGTRLLVL.

V is TRBV6-4 and J is TRBJ1-2; 7 bases are a match to TRBD1. Trimming took 0 bases from V and 4 from J; bases not matched to a gene: 5. The CDR3 extends over 15 amino acids. CDR1 is MRHNA, CDR2 SNTAGT, per germline. Written as DNA, the CDR3 is TGTGCCAGCAGTGACTCGAAGGCAGGGGGCTATGGCTACACCTTC. Its translation: CASSDSKAGGYGYTF.

The chain uses TRBV6-4 and TRBJ2-3; a possible D gene is TRBD1 (6 bases). Germline-derived CDR1 and CDR2 are MRHNA and SNTAGT. The CDR3 contains 15 residues. Trimming stripped 0 bases from V and 10 bases from J, with 17 bases between. The CDR3 loop is CASSDSTSTGFAQYF. CDR3 nucleotide sequence: TGTGCCAGCAGTGACTCGACCTCGACAGGTTTCGCGCAGTATTTT.

The chain couples TRBV11-2 to TRBJ2-7; D is perhaps TRBD2 (6 bases). The V gene's germline CDR1 is SGHAT and CDR2 FQNNGV. CDR3 length: 13 residues. V was shortened by 5 bases and J by 2 bases, with 10 bases between the two germline ends. The CDR3 DNA reads TGTGCCAGCAGCCCGGCGGGGCCCTACGAGCAGTACTTC. Its protein product is CASSPAGPYEQYF.

The chain has TRBV11-2 and TRBJ2-7; 8 bases are a match to TRBD1. The CDR3 is made up of 15 amino acids. Germline-derived CDR1 and CDR2 are SGHAT and FQNNGV. J lost 4 bases, V lost 1 base, and 6 bases had no gene match. The CDR3 sequence is CASSLGTGGFYEQYF. The CDR3 DNA is TGTGCCAGCAGCTTAGGTACAGGGGGGTTTTACGAGCAGTACTTC.

V is TRBV29-1 and J is TRBJ2-1; possibly TRBD2 for D (7 bases). Per the germline V gene, CDR1 is SQVTM and CDR2 is ANQGSEA. The CDR3 consists of 14 residues. V was clipped by 4 bases and J by 1 base, with 11 bases between them. This CDR3 reads CSVGGGGSYNEQFF. Here the CDR3 DNA reads TGCAGCGTTGGGGGGGGCGGATCCTACAATGAGCAGTTCTTC.

The J gene is TRBJ2-5, the V gene TRBV19; 7 bases line up with TRBD1. The J call may be mistaken, given a closer DNA end match to TRBJ2-7. The CDR3 contains 14 residues. Germline V gives CDR1 LNHDA, CDR2 SQIVND (reference sequence). This chain's CDR3 is CASGHRGMGYEQYF. The CDR3 DNA reads as TGTGCCAGTGGACACAGGGGAATGGGCTACGAGCAGTACTTC.

V is TRBV2 and J is TRBJ2-7, with TRBD1 identical over 8 bases. Germline V gene sequence: CDR1 SNHLY, CDR2 FYNNEI. The CDR3 is 17 amino acids. V was pared by 9 bases and J by 2 bases, with 18 bases of the junction left unmatched. The CDR3 DNA follows: TGTGCCAGTAAGACAGGGGACTTCCCCCGTGATACCTACGAGCAGTACTTC. Translating gives CASKTGDFPRDTYEQYF.

J is TRBJ1-5 and V is TRBV6-5; D ambiguous. The CDR3 consists of 13 residues. CDR1 and CDR2 (germline): MNHEY, SVGAGI. Trimming left V 6 bases short and J 6 bases short, with 12 bases between. CDR3: CASRGNSAQPQHF. CDR3 coding DNA: TGTGCCAGCAGGGGCAATTCGGCTCAGCCCCAGCATTTT.

This chain joins TRBV30 and TRBJ2-5, with 7 bases that match TRBD1. In germline, CDR1 is GTSNPN, CDR2 SVGIG (reference sequence). J lost 1 base, V lost 0 bases, and 8 bases had no gene match. The CDR3 contains 16 residues. This CDR3 is CAWSVYVDRFQETQYF. CDR3 sequence (DNA): TGTGCCTGGAGTGTATATGTGGACAGGTTCCAAGAGACCCAGTACTTC.

The V and J genes are TRBV18 and TRBJ2-7; 7 bases are shared with TRBD1. This CDR3 has 12 residues. The V gene end was trimmed by 3 bases and the J gene end by 4 bases; junction bases not matched to a gene: 0. The germline CDR1 and CDR2 sequences are KGHSH and LQKENI. This CDR3 is CASSPGQYEQYF. CDR3 nucleotides: TGTGCCAGCTCACCGGGACAGTACGAGCAGTACTTC.

The chain carries TRBV20-1 and TRBJ2-7; unclear D gene. CDR3 length: 11 residues. V dropped 3 bases and J dropped 3 bases, with 6 bases sitting between them. Germline CDR1 DFQATT, CDR2 SNEGSKA (reference sequence). In DNA form, the CDR3 reads TGCAGTGCTAGCACAGTCTACGAGCAGTACTTC. It is translated as CSASTVYEQYF.

This clone was found once. J is TRBJ2-1 and V is TRBV4-1; TRBD2 aligns across 7 bases. Germline CDR1 MGHRA, CDR2 YSYEKL. V shed 1 base, J shed 8 bases, and the junction held 20 bases outside the gene matches. The CDR3 has 19 residues. CDR3 nucleotide sequence: TGCGCCAGCAGCCAAGTGGTGATACTAACCTTGAGCCGGGGGGATGAGCAGTTCTTC. It is translated as CASSQVVILTLSRGDEQFF.

V usage is TRBV5-1 and J usage is TRBJ2-5; 8 bases are a match to TRBD2. With 2 bases clipped from V and 1 base from J, the junction kept 4 bases outside the gene matches. Per germline, CDR1 SGHRS and CDR2 YFSETQ. The length of the CDR3 is 15 residues. In DNA form, the CDR3 reads TGCGCCAGCAGCTTAGCGGGAGCGGCCCAAGAGACCCAGTACTTC. Its translation: CASSLAGAAQETQYF.

This chain connects TRBV18 to TRBJ1-2, with TRBD1 matching 9 bases. The CDR3 spans 16 residues. Germline V gene lookup returns CDR1 KGHSH and CDR2 LQKENI. Unmatched junction bases numbered 8, after V lost 2 bases and J lost 4 bases. Here the CDR3 reads CASSPEGTGPVYGYTF. DNA for the CDR3: TGTGCCAGCTCACCAGAAGGGACAGGGCCGGTCTATGGCTACACCTTC.

The chain joins TRBV10-3 to TRBJ2-7, with 7 bases aligning to TRBD2. Germline V CDR1 and CDR2: ENHRY, SYGVKD. This CDR3 has 14 amino acids. The V segment lost 0 bases and the J segment 2 bases; nucleotides outside the gene matches: 1. CDR3 DNA: TGTGCCATCAGTGAGTCGGGAGGGCCCTACGAGCAGTACTTC. This sequence encodes CAISESGGPYEQYF.

This clone was seen a few times. The chain joins TRBV5-1 to TRBJ2-1; the match to TRBD2 covers 10 bases. The CDR3 runs to 14 residues. Looked up from germline, CDR1 is SGHRS and CDR2 is YFSETQ. The trim removed 1 base at V and 10 bases at J, leaving 5 bases unmatched. This CDR3 reads CASSLQRGGGEQFF. The CDR3, as DNA: TGCGCCAGCAGCTTGCAGCGGGGGGGTGGGGAGCAGTTCTTC.

This clone showed up just a few times. J is TRBJ1-1 and V is TRBV10-1; D unclear. The CDR3 runs 13 residues. V gave up 0 bases and J gave up 2 bases, with 4 bases separating them. The germline gives CDR1 WNHNN, CDR2 SYGVQD (reference sequence). The CDR3 nucleotides read TGCGCCAGCAGTGAGTCGGCAAACACTGAAGCTTTCTTT. This translates into CASSESANTEAFF.

This chain links TRBV9 with TRBJ2-5; maybe TRBD1 (5 bases). The CDR3 loop spans 16 amino acids. V lost 3 bases and J lost 2, with 17 bases in between. Germline loops: CDR1 SGDLS, CDR2 YYNGEE. CDR3: CASSASLSQGQETQYF. As DNA, the CDR3 is TGTGCCAGCAGCGCCAGTCTCTCGCAGGGTCAAGAGACCCAGTACTTC.

In nucleotides, the CDR3 is TGTGCCAGCAGCTTGGGGACAGGGTTGTTGGTGGATACGCAGTATTTT. Its translation: CASSLGTGLLVDTQYF. J is TRBJ2-3 and V is TRBV7-9; TRBD1 matches at 9 bases. Trimming at V came to 3 bases and at J to 6 bases, leaving 10 bases not matched to a gene. CDR1 is SEHNR and CDR2 is FQNEAQ in the germline V gene (reference sequence). The CDR3 has 16 residues.

The J gene is TRBJ2-3, the V gene TRBV19; 8 bases line up with TRBD2. J gave up 0 bases and V 2 bases, and 4 bases lay outside the gene matches. This CDR3 contains 16 residues. CDR1 is LNHDA, CDR2 SQIVND, per germline (reference sequence). The DNA for the CDR3 is TGTGCCAGTAGTATAAATAGCGGGACTAGCACAGATACGCAGTATTTT. Translation gives CASSINSGTSTDTQYF.

This chain uses TRBV10-3 with TRBJ1-1, with 8 bases identical to TRBD1. Trimming removed 6 bases from V and 3 bases from J; junction bases left unmatched: 6. The CDR3 totals 14 residues. Germline CDR1 is ENHRY and CDR2 is SYGVKD. CDR3 amino acids: CAISQGAWDTEAFF. For the CDR3, the DNA is TGTGCCATCAGCCAGGGGGCGTGGGACACTGAAGCTTTCTTT.

V usage is TRBV27 and J usage is TRBJ1-5; no clear D. The CDR3 is made up of 16 amino acids. With 6 bases removed from V and 2 bases from J, the gap between germline ends came to 17 bases. The germline CDR1 and CDR2 sequences are MNHEY and SMNVEV (reference sequence). The CDR3 DNA follows: TGTGCCAGCAGCTTTATACCTTTGGAGGGCAATCAGCCCCAGCATTTT. Translated, it gives CASSFIPLEGNQPQHF.

The CDR3 DNA follows: TGTGCCAGCAGTGGGTTACAGGGGAAGCGATTCGACACTGAAGCTTTCTTT. It translates to CASSGLQGKRFDTEAFF. V gene TRBV6-1 combines with J gene TRBJ1-1; 7 positions agree with TRBD1. Germline trimming cut 4 bases from V and 3 bases from J; bases unmatched to any gene: 14. The CDR3 consists of 17 residues. Germline lookup yields CDR1 MNHNS and CDR2 SASEGT.

The CDR3 loop is CASSAVAGGTDTQYF. The CDR3 DNA reads as TGTGCCAGCAGTGCCGTTGCGGGAGGAACAGATACGCAGTATTTT. The genes are TRBV6-4 and TRBJ2-3, with TRBD2 matching over 8 bases. Germline V gene lookup returns CDR1 MRHNA and CDR2 SNTAGT. The CDR3 loop spans 15 amino acids. V shed 4 bases and J 3 bases; nucleotides not matched to a gene: 6.

This clone was seen a handful of times. This chain connects TRBV25-1 to TRBJ2-5; 13 nucleotides line up with TRBD2. Germline V gives CDR1 MGHDK, CDR2 SYGVNS. V lost 6 bases to trimming and J lost 3 bases; unmatched junction nucleotides: 10. CDR3 length: 17 residues. The CDR3 region is CASSPKAGLAGKETQYF. CDR3 DNA: TGTGCCAGCAGCCCAAAGGCGGGACTAGCGGGGAAAGAGACCCAGTACTTC. Drawing the rest from reference TRBV25-1 and TRBJ2-5, the complete variable domain is EADIYQTPRYLVIGTGKKITLECSQTMGHDKMYWYQQDPGMELHLIHYSYGVNSTEKGDLSSESTVSRIRTEHFPLTLESARPSHTSQYLCASSPKAGLAGKETQYFGPGTRLLVL.

The genes are TRBV10-1 and TRBJ2-5, with D maybe TRBD2 (5 bases). The CDR3 length is 14 residues. V was cut by 4 bases and J by 3 bases, with 12 bases left in between. Germline CDR1 WNHNN, CDR2 SYGVQD (reference sequence). CDR3 loop: CASSGKMGEETQYF. The CDR3 nucleotides read TGCGCCAGCAGTGGAAAAATGGGAGAAGAGACCCAGTACTTC.

V gene TRBV5-6 combines with J gene TRBJ2-3; the match to TRBD1 covers 11 bases. The CDR3 contains 17 residues. V trimming: 4 bases; J trimming: 8 bases; junction bases outside the gene matches: 15. The germline V gene has CDR1 SGHDT and CDR2 YYEEEE. In DNA, the CDR3 is TGTGCCAGCAGCACCGGGACAGGGGGAAGAGGCACAAGTACGCAGTATTTT. It specifies CASSTGTGGRGTSTQYF.